The clone carrying this TCR beta chain was counted at least ten times. Its target is not known. The CDR3 totals 17 residues. The V gene lost 7 bases and the J gene lost 2 bases, with 22 bases spanning the gap. Germline CDR1 is SGHVS and CDR2 is FQNEAQ. As previously described, bulk TCR libraries were made using listed TCR primers. TCRdb re-analysed the PCR reads in MiXCR, keeping a single row per CDR3 protein. In the table there are about 70,000 distinct CDR3 sequences, around a sixth of which are singletons. The data belong to a study of molecular identifiers for immune sequencing clone quantification. Whole-study results and caveats: Highly expanded clones may be undercounted when identical TCR molecules share barcodes. Over 98% of CMV-specific effector molecules, but under 1% of naive ones, were in clones above 20 copies.

V is TRBV7-8 and J is TRBJ2-3, with D possibly TRBD2 on 5 matching bases. The source is a human donor in good health. Some libraries in this study had Jurkat cell RNA spiked in. Sequenced material: naive CD8+ T cells from blood, with Jurkat cell RNA spiked in. Subset noted: FACS-sorted CD8+CD4-CCR7+CD45RA+ naive T cells. The CDR3 is CASTDPRGQGITDTQYF. For the CDR3, the DNA is TGTGCCAGCACCGACCCACGAGGGCAAGGCATCACAGATACGCAGTATTTT.